Here is one TCR beta chain with its context. No antigen is known for it. Base qualities were left out, and no much larger clone turns up one base away. This sample was included in a study of shared clonotypes between healthy human individuals (TCRdb year 2020). For context, the study as a whole: The cohort comprised a couple of women and a few men aged 18 to 49 years. For each donor, three plates each were used for CD4 naive and CD4 memory, two plates were used for CD8 naive, and one plate was used for CD8 memory. Different laboratories and diverse techniques were used to prepare libraries and sequence TCR repertoires, to increase sequencing depth and limit assay-specific biases. Leukapheresis yielded between about 0.9 and 10 billion PBMCs per donor. Blood TCR repertoires of several healthy adults were deeply sequenced to estimate repertoire size and the extent of clonotype sharing between individuals. Results and caveats for the whole study, not just this receptor: Sharing across several donors was observed for about 4.8% of naive CD4, 3% to 3.5% of naive CD8, roughly 2.4% of memory CD4, and about 0.38% of memory CD8 clonotypes. Sampling was restricted to blood, and TCR repertoires in tissue are likely to differ from TCR repertoires in blood. Pairwise subsampling indicated that sequencing depth was expected to affect the degree of clonotype sharing among donors. Rarefaction of sorted-subset datasets indicated incomplete sequencing despite the large sequencing depth. Larger estimated clonotype richness was generally found for naive subsets than for memory subsets. The small number of donors limited the genetic and exposure-history diversity represented. Higher generation probabilities were observed for clonotypes shared by all four sorted-subset donors than for non-shared clonotypes.

Healthy HIV-negative adults with no recently reported acute infections or vaccinations were included as donors. Every donor was a Caucasian adult residing in Nashville, Tennessee, USA. CD4+ T cells were enriched through magnetic negative selection, after which naive cells were positively selected on CD45RA and the remaining negative fraction served as the memory subset. After blood collection by leukapheresis, PBMCs were isolated using Ficoll-Histopaque density gradient centrifugation and then cryopreserved in the vapor phase of liquid nitrogen. Purity and quantity of every magnetically sorted T cell population were checked by analytical flow cytometry. Genomic DNA was isolated from each sorted fraction and quantified by UV absorbance on a Nanodrop 2000c. Measured from the cysteine to the phenylalanine, the CDR3 is 16 residues long. Of all the DNA, just the CDR3 is kept, 48 bases in frame from base 1. The germline V gene sets CDR1 to SQVTM and CDR2 to ANQGSEA. Germline trimming amounts to 4 bases on V and 2 bases on J, with 4 as the count of junction bases outside the gene matches.

Using the deep immunoSEQ assay, TCR CDR3 regions were amplified from genomic DNA by multiplex PCR. Genomic DNA extracted from each cell subset was distributed evenly over all wells of several immunoSEQ 96-well plates, and each plate served as one replicate. For sorted subsets, about 200 ng genomic DNA, equal to about 30,000 T cell genomes, was loaded into each replicate PCR. Purified libraries were measured with a Qubit 3.0 fluorometer, size-checked on a Bioanalyzer 2100, and measured again with the KAPA Library Quantification kit. Every immunoSEQ 96-well plate was sequenced on a separate single-read 150-cycle Illumina NextSeq 550 flow cell. On the authors' methods: Because the immunoSEQ output held only junctional sequences and lacked quality scores, the filtering could not match the filtering applied to full-length reads. To assign V/J genes and CDR3, sequences were annotated using PyIR, a Python wrapper for IgBLAST v1.9, with IMGT germline references. Reads were removed for weak V/J assignments (E-value above 1e-6), missing CDR3, stop codons, out-of-frame junctions, or ambiguous translated residues. V3J clonotypes were defined as sequences sharing an identical inferred V gene, J gene, and CDR3 amino acid sequence. The percentage overlap between two repertoires was calculated by dividing the number of shared unique clonotypes by the size of the smaller repertoire. Three approaches were used to assess repertoire richness: RTK rarefaction, the Chao1 estimator, and Recon v2.1 estimates of unobserved clonotypes. OLGA was used to compute generation probabilities for all TCRbeta clonotypes that the gDNA method yielded from a few donors. The source is immuneACCESS, and TCRdb retained only in-frame sequences with V and J called. Part of the clones is not carried over; for the studies checked, unresolved V genes explain less than half of this, and the remainder is unexplained. V and J calls and clone size are copied from that table; D and trimming were computed from the DNA. The sample records a few hundred thousand clones, approximately 97% of which are singletons. The ten largest clones represent roughly 0.055% of the sample.

The rearranged chain carries TRBV29-1 and TRBJ2-2; 13 central bases correspond to TRBD2. The TCR originated in a young woman in good health. Material for sequencing was naive CD4+ T cells sorted from blood. The cell subset or site tag for this specimen amounts to: CD45RA+ positively selected. The CDR3 protein is CSVAGTSGINTGELFF. The base sequence is TGCAGCGTTGCGGGGACTAGCGGGATCAACACCGGGGAGCTGTTTTTT.